This T cell receptor beta chain was obtained from a study of blood T cell repertoires in COVID-19. The CDR3 is 16 residues long. V was clipped by 3 bases and J by 0 bases; unmatched bases: 11. The germline V gene has CDR1 GTSNPN and CDR2 SVGIG (reference sequence). Assay used: immunoSEQ multiplex PCR; TCRdb lists only in-frame clones, some missing. The sample records 310,000 or so clones, 65% to 90% being singletons. Recovered Cohort 3 donors showed two negative PCRs, clearance, or symptom resolution. The sequence derives from a woman in her late teens or twenties who had recovered from COVID-19. Sequenced: PBMCs or T cells enriched from blood (not recorded which). The chain couples TRBV30 to TRBJ2-7; 7 bases are a match to TRBD2. CDR3 sequence: CAWRKRGGRSSYEQYF. The CDR3 region has the DNA TGTGCCTGGAGAAAACGCGGGGGTCGTAGCTCCTACGAGCAGTACTTC.